Described below is a single T cell receptor beta chain sequence and its context. The antigen it binds to is not known. In total, more than 500 healthy bone marrow donors made up the cohort. At the time of sampling, all cohort members were nominally healthy, though unrecorded immune exposures were likely present. The donor was CMV seronegative and was included in the group of a few hundred seronegative cohort members. Each donor provided a peripheral blood sample, and peripheral blood mononuclear cells were used for TCR beta sequencing. Genomic DNA extraction from the blood cell samples was performed with the Qiagen DNeasy Blood Extraction Kit. The sample belongs to a study of cytomegalovirus exposure and HLA in healthy donors (dated 2017 in TCRdb). As for the study more broadly: An earlier analysis of roughly 570 of the donors reported under 300 Gb of sequence data and 95 million to 130 million unique TCR beta sequences obtained from about 170 million T cells. An early release that covered fewer than 750 HLA-typed donors contained approximately 300 gigabases of sequencing data and roughly 84 million unique TCR sequences. Of the roughly 400 genotyped donors, approximately 83% fell in the genetic ancestry cluster associated with self-reported Caucasian donors. The study aimed to test whether signatures of past pathogen exposure could be identified by cataloging public T cell receptors. The study profiled the T cell repertoires of approximately 700 subjects by immunosequencing and related them to cytomegalovirus serostatus. In addition to the first cohort of approximately 670 subjects, a separate validation cohort of over 90 different subjects was used. To predict cytomegalovirus infection status, the study combined high-throughput TCR immunosequencing, statistical association of individual TCRs with disease status, and machine learning. A later analysis re-analyzed previously published TCR beta repertoires from approximately 670 donors and added high-resolution HLA genotyping to study TCR occurrence patterns. Rather than drawing on any new phenotypic data, the later analysis identified candidate immune exposures from TCR beta sequences and the way those sequences occurred across donors. In an earlier analysis of 587 of the donors, high-throughput TCR beta sequencing was used to judge whether each TCR beta V gene segment behaved as functional or pseudogenic. Donor age, sex, ethnicity and CMV serostatus were compiled together with the repertoire data. Genome-wide SNP genotypes for about 65% of the 666 donors were used in a later genetic analysis, which treated that subset as a discovery cohort. All discovery cohort repertoires had been generated on a single sequencing platform. Class I and class II HLA loci were covered by the typing at four-digit resolution. The number of typed donors differed by locus: about 620-640 for A, B, C, DRB1 and DQB1; 500 to 550 for DQA1; 600 to 610 for DPA1; and 400 to 480 for DPB1. About 5 DR-DQ haplotypes were handled as single units for association and clustering, since linkage in the cohort was strong. On average, about 200,000 unique TCR beta nucleotide sequences were sequenced per donor among fewer than 500 genotyped donors of the cohort, with 15% to 20% of those sequences being non-productive.

Library creation used the immunoSEQ multiplex PCR assay. The multiplex PCR relied on a mix of 60 forward primers for TCR Vbeta segments and 13 reverse primers for TCR Jbeta segments. The CDR3 region of rearranged TCR beta genes was amplified from genomic DNA with a multiplex PCR assay. The amplified TCR beta libraries were sequenced on the Illumina HiSeq System as 87-base-pair reads. In the authors' own workflow: A later analysis tallied tens of millions of unique TCR beta chains across the roughly 610 repertoires, and approximately 9.9 million of those chains were shared by two or more donors. Raw reads were error-corrected and collapsed into unique sequences with a nearest-neighbor algorithm that merged closely related sequences to remove PCR and sequencing errors. CDR3 sequences were aligned to IMGT reference sequences to assign V, D and J gene segments. For a sequence to be retained, at least a six-nucleotide match to both a V gene segment and a J gene segment was required. A rearrangement was called productive if the CDR3 had no stop codons and remained in frame with V and J, and every other rearrangement was called non-productive. CDR3 was defined according to IMGT convention as the region running from the second conserved V-encoded cysteine to the conserved J-encoded phenylalanine. The earlier analysis of a few hundred of the donors excluded sequences that lacked an unambiguous match to a single V gene segment. An earlier analysis of approximately 590 of the donors called V segments functional above 56.7% productive rearrangements and segregating when the between-donor standard deviation exceeded 5%. A statistical classification framework was built to diagnose cytomegalovirus status from the catalog of TCR beta chain sequences. V and J gene assignment, in a later analysis, came from comparing TCR nucleotide sequences with IMGT/GENE-DB human TR gene sequences. In a later analysis, CDR3 sequences and most-parsimonious VDJ recombination scenarios were assigned using the TCRdist pipeline. In a later analysis, each TCR beta chain was defined by its CDR3 amino acid sequence together with its V-gene family, and reads lacking a unique V-gene family were excluded. A later analysis removed roughly 590 highly shared, low-generation-probability nucleotide sequences to deal with suspected cross-contamination and a sequencing artifact. A later analysis calculated a clonal expansion index for each public chain from normalized within-repertoire ranks of inferred template counts. A later analysis computed generation probabilities with a VDJ recombination model fitted to out-of-frame rearrangements, and checked the results against IGoR. In a later analysis, TCR-TCR, TCR-HLA and TCR-CMV co-occurrence was scored with hypergeometric tests, and a repertoire-size bias correction was applied to TCR pairs. A later analysis estimated false discovery rates by permuting HLA or CMV assignments 20 times. In a later analysis, co-occurring TCRs were grouped with DBSCAN, and TCRdist sequence similarity was added when clustering was performed within HLA-allele-positive subsets. Repertoires with fewer than 30,000 or more than 120,000 public chains were left out of co-occurrence clustering, as were five repertoires with anomalous nucleotide sharing. The clones in this table, taken by TCRdb from immuneACCESS, are in-frame only. Not every clone is retained; where verified, under half of the shortfall comes from an unresolved V gene, and the cause of the rest is unknown. That table gives V, J and clone size, and the DNA gave D and trimming. This sample's listing comprises about 140,000 clones. 0.8% to 1% of the sample lies in the top ten.

CDR3 length: 15 amino acids, cysteine to phenylalanine. Of the read, only the CDR3 DNA is kept; its 45 bases are in frame from base 1. CDR1 and CDR2 are drawn from the germline V gene (reference sequence): PRHDT, FYEKMQ. V loses 1 base, J loses 0 bases, and the germline ends lie 9 bases apart. Here is what the overall study found, with its caveats: A further reported finding was that TCR beta sequences accurately predicted the HLA-A and HLA-B alleles for most subjects in the first cohort. In an earlier analysis of 500 to 650 of the donors, most TCR beta V segments appeared in productive rearrangements about 87% or about 30% of the time, broadly matching IMGT annotations. A cluster of highly shared sequence variants was judged likely to be a technical artifact of the sequencing pipeline. Only TCR beta chains were sequenced in this cohort, and the absence of alpha or paired-chain data limited detectable features. Most TCR sequences were seen in very few donors, while some public TCRs were found in many individuals. Cytomegalovirus status was reported to be diagnosed by the classifier with high specificity and sensitivity in both the original and validation cohorts. Immune exposure information for the cohort was limited to CMV serostatus. According to the authors, the approach could potentially be generalized to other disease states and immunological phenotypes. According to a later analysis, TCR association rates differed among HLA loci, with DRB1 alleles showing the most associated TCRs and HLA-C alleles showing the fewest. HLA typing was unavailable for some donors at each locus, so association tests used only the typed subset. Strong co-occurrence of HLA alleles, especially DR and DQ, made assigning TCR associations to individual alleles difficult. An association between a missense DCLRE1C variant and V-gene and J-gene trimming of TCR beta chains was found in a later genetic analysis and replicated in an independent cohort. A few of the identified cytomegalovirus-associated TCR beta chains were confirmed in vitro to be specific for cytomegalovirus antigens. Compared with equally common non-associated chains, HLA-associated TCR beta chains in a later analysis were more clonally expanded and had lower generation probabilities. A total of roughly 160 TCR beta chains were listed by the study as associated with cytomegalovirus. In a later analysis, several top co-occurrence clusters were reported to appear linked to parvovirus B19, influenza, CMV and Epstein-Barr virus. Correlated functional status among segregating V segments might reflect linkage disequilibrium, but an unknown experimental factor could not be ruled out. Some IMGT-functional V segments, including TRBV6-2 and TRBV6-3, could not be told apart with the 87-base-pair reads, so those segments were excluded. Compared with the approximately 710-donor mean, donors in an Asian-associated ancestry cluster had fewer N-insertions in productive TCRs, according to a later genetic analysis. In a later analysis, 15,000 to 20,000 TCR beta sequences were associated with specific HLA alleles at a false discovery rate of 0.05. Presence/absence analyses assumed roughly uniform sequencing depth across donors, an assumption that may not hold. According to a later analysis, most CMV-associated TCR beta chains appeared to be HLA-restricted, and the HLA associations seemed to be driven largely by CMV exposure. The earlier analysis of approximately 560 of the donors excluded 15 to 20 rarely observed V segments, including chromosome 9 orphons, because counts were too low.

The rearrangement joined TRBV13 to TRBJ1-2; no D gene call is confident. The sequence was obtained from a male donor in good health and CMV-seronegative. The sequenced sample was PBMCs. The bases are TGTGCCAGCAGCTTAGTACCCAGATCTAACTATGGCTACACCTTC. The encoded protein is CASSLVPRSNYGYTF.